This record concerns one T cell receptor beta chain sequence. The data stem from a study of blood T cell repertoires in COVID-19. Overall study context: The United States, Italy and Spain provided the acute and convalescent COVID-19 samples. Sources were T cells, B-cell-depleted T cells, or PBMCs; the material itself was cDNA or gDNA.

Germline V gene sequence: CDR1 SGHNT, CDR2 YENEEA. This CDR3 spans 19 amino acids. Trimming took off 1 base at V and 0 bases at J, with 19 bases between the two ends. Per the original methods: Counts of nucleated cells, estimated from reference gene primer amplification, were obtained. The repertoire was sequenced with immunoSEQ multiplex PCR; TCRdb's copy has only in-frame clones and lacks some. V and J calls plus clone size are reproduced from that table; the DNA served to infer D and trimming. The sample contains 200,000 to 250,000 clones, 75% to 90% of which appear only once. The V call is TRBV11-3, the J call TRBJ2-1; the D is unclear. The TCR originated in a human donor in a cohort sampled during active COVID-19. Input material: peripheral blood. The CDR3 nucleotides read TGTGCCAGCAGCTTAGGTAGTAATCTGGGCAGTTACTCCTACAATGAGCAGTTCTTC. It is translated as CASSLGSNLGSYSYNEQFF.